This TCR beta chain was recorded in a study of cytomegalovirus exposure and HLA in healthy donors. Overall study: The 666 first-cohort repertoires shared a platform with the 120 or so validation repertoires, as reported in a later analysis. Study-level findings and limits: The study found most TCR sequences rare, yet found some public TCRs in many donors. The study designated about 160 TCR beta chains cytomegalovirus-associated.

The CDR3 spans 16 residues. CDR1 and CDR2 from the germline V gene are MGHRA and YSYEKL. J was trimmed by 8 bases and V by 0 bases; bases with no gene match: 10. The protocol was immunoSEQ multiplex PCR, while the TCRdb copy is restricted to in-frame clones and leaves out a portion. The repertoire holds tens of thousands of clones, with around four fifths as singletons. Points on this clone: Its antigen is unidentified.

The specimen was PBMCs. The genes are TRBV4-1 and TRBJ2-1, with 7 bases identical to TRBD2. This TCR was sampled from a man under 40 in good health and CMV-seronegative. The CDR3 loop reads CASSQDPAGESDEQFF. The DNA of the CDR3 is TGCGCCAGCAGCCAAGACCCCGCGGGAGAAAGTGATGAGCAGTTCTTC.